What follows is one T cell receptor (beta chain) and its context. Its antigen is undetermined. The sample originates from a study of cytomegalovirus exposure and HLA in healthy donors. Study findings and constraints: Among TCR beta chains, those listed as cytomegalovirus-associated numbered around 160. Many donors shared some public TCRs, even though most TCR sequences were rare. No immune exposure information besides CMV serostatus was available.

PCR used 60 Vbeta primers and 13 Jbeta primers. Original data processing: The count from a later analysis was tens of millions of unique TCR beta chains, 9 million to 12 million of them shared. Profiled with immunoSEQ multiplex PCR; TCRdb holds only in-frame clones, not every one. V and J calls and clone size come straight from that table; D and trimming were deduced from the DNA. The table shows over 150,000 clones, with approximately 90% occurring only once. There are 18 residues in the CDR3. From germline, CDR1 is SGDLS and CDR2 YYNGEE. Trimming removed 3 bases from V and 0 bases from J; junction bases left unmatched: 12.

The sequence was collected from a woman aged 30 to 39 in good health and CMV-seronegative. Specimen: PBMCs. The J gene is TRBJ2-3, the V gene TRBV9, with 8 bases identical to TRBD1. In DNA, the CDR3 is TGTGCCAGCAGCGCGATCCAGAGGAGGACAGGGAGCACAGATACGCAGTATTTT. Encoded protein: CASSAIQRRTGSTDTQYF.